One and the same sample provided the 21 T cell receptor beta chains below, sequenced in a study of blood T cells in healthy people across ages. A sample-barcoded 5' primer and a J-beta primer mix were used in a second PCR of roughly 6 to 12 cycles. TCRdb fed the 5' RACE reads into MiXCR, producing one record per CDR3 protein. The sample has around 820,000 distinct CDR3 sequences; around a quarter are singletons. Another study also made use of these data, one on T cells of mothers and their children.

Sequenced: blood. The receptors shown here come from a boy between 10 and 17 years old in good health.

This clonotype has just a few counts. The chain joins TRBV7-3 to TRBJ2-1; TRBD2 matches at 10 bases. Trimming cost V 5 bases and J 9 bases; bases outside gene matches: 13. Germline loops: CDR1 SGHTA, CDR2 FQGTGA. The CDR3 consists of 16 residues. As DNA, the CDR3 is TGTGCCAGCAGCCCCGGACTAGCGGAGAGATGGGGTGAGCAGTTCTTC. It is translated as CASSPGLAERWGEQFF.

The chain couples TRBV29-1 to TRBJ1-1; the D gene is possibly TRBD1 (5 bases). The CDR3 covers 13 residues. V lost 5 bases and J 0 bases, leaving 10 bases between the germline ends. CDR1 SQVTM and CDR2 ANQGSEA come from the germline V gene. This chain's CDR3 is CSVLGDVNTEAFF. CDR3 in DNA: TGCAGCGTTCTTGGGGACGTGAACACTGAAGCTTTCTTT. The full variable domain, completed using reference TRBV29-1 and TRBJ1-1, is SAVISQKPSRDICQRGTSLTIQCQVDSQVTMMFWYRQQPGQSLTLIATANQGSEATYESGFVIDKFPISRPNLTFSTLTVSNMSPEDSSIYLCSVLGDVNTEAFFGQGTRLTVV.

The chain employs TRBV7-3 and TRBJ2-3; D not certain. Germline lookup yields CDR1 SGHTA and CDR2 FQGTGA. This CDR3 has 15 amino acids. Deletions cut 1 base from V and 6 bases from J, with 14 bases between. CDR3 loop: CASSLRPTTMDTQYF. The DNA of the CDR3 is TGTGCCAGCAGCTTAAGGCCTACTACAATGGATACGCAGTATTTT.

The table lists this clonotype with many counts. The gene calls are TRBV21-1 and TRBJ2-7; the table names TRBD1, a call not compared with the DNA. TRBV21-1 is shown as a pseudogene. The CDR3 runs to 13 residues. The CDR3 sequence is CASSKRGTDEQYF. CDR3 nucleotides: TGTGCCAGCAGCAAAAGGGGGACAGACGAGCAGTACTTC.

The sample holds a few counts of this clonotype. The chain employs TRBV10-3 and TRBJ2-3; D is undetermined. Trimming took off 5 bases at V and 1 base at J, with 13 bases between the two ends. CDR1 is ENHRY and CDR2 is SYGVKD in the germline V gene. This CDR3 contains 15 residues. In DNA form, the CDR3 reads TGTGCCATCAGTCGGGCGGTCCCAGGCACAGATACGCAGTATTTT. It specifies CAISRAVPGTDTQYF.

The chain couples TRBV2 to TRBJ2-3; TRBD1 matches at 8 bases. This CDR3 is built from 15 residues. Germline V gene lookup returns CDR1 SNHLY and CDR2 FYNNEI. V trimming: 8 bases; J trimming: 4 bases; junction bases outside the gene matches: 11. The CDR3 DNA reads as TGTGCCAGCGGGGGTTTAGGGACAGGCGCAGATACGCAGTATTTT. This codes for CASGGLGTGADTQYF.

The CDR3 DNA sequence: TGTGCCAGCAGTATACTGTCGGGAAGTCAGCCCCAGCATTTT. Its protein is CASSILSGSQPQHF. The chain employs TRBV28 and TRBJ1-5; D unclear. Per the germline V gene, CDR1 is MDHEN and CDR2 is SYDVKM. This CDR3 contains 14 residues. V dropped 5 bases and J dropped 6 bases, with 14 bases sitting between them.

This chain connects TRBV12-3 or TRBV12-4 to TRBJ2-1, with D unresolved. CDR3 size: 15 residues. Trimming removed 6 bases at V and 6 bases at J, with 18 bases between. The CDR3 reads CASSLRAVGGNEQFF. CDR3 DNA: TGTGCCAGCAGCCTCCGGGCGGTTGGTGGCAATGAGCAGTTCTTC.

The chain couples TRBV5-5 to TRBJ1-1, with 8 bases fitting TRBD1. The CDR3 extends over 15 amino acids. Germline V gene data show CDR1 as SGHKS and CDR2 as YYEKEE (reference sequence). V dropped 6 bases and J dropped 0; count of bases not matched to a gene: 7. The CDR3 DNA reads TGTGCCAGCACGGGACAGGCCCGAATGAACACTGAAGCTTTCTTT. Encoded protein: CASTGQARMNTEAFF.

This clonotype was recorded at least ten times. J is TRBJ2-7 and V is TRBV7-2; 10 bases are a match to TRBD2. The germline V gene has CDR1 SGHTA and CDR2 FQGNSA. V shed 6 bases and J 6 bases; nucleotides not matched to a gene: 5. The CDR3 spans 13 residues. The CDR3 loop is CASRAGGLGEQYF. In DNA, the CDR3 is TGTGCCAGCAGAGCGGGAGGGCTTGGCGAGCAGTACTTC. Combining the CDR3 with reference TRBV7-2 and TRBJ2-7 gives the whole variable domain GAGVSQSPSNKVTEKGKDVELRCDPISGHTALYWYRQSLGQGLEFLIYFQGNSAPDKSGLPSDRFSAERTGGSVSTLTIQRTQQEDSAVYLCASRAGGLGEQYFGPGTRLTVT.

The rearrangement uses TRBV4-3 and TRBJ2-2, with a weak D call TRBD1 (6 bases). CDR1 LGHNA and CDR2 YSLEER come from the germline V gene. Trimming took 3 bases from V and 7 from J, leaving 21 bases between them. The CDR3 covers 17 residues. The CDR3 coding sequence is TGCGCCAGCAGCCAGGCCCTCGGGCAGGGACAAGACGGGGAGCTGTTTTTT. Amino acids: CASSQALGQGQDGELFF.

This clonotype has only a few counts. This chain connects TRBV11-1 to TRBJ2-3; possibly TRBD2 for D (5 bases). Germline V gives CDR1 SGHAT, CDR2 FQDESV (reference sequence). The CDR3 is made up of 14 amino acids. Trimming removed 8 bases at V and 5 bases at J, with 17 bases between. The CDR3 is CASSWSGGGDTQYF. CDR3 nucleotide sequence: TGTGCCAGCTCTTGGTCCGGAGGTGGAGATACGCAGTATTTT.

This chain connects TRBV20-1 to TRBJ2-7; possibly TRBD1 or TRBD2 for D (5 bases each). The CDR3 loop spans 12 amino acids. V was cut by 3 bases and J by 5 bases, with 11 bases left in between. Germline lookup yields CDR1 DFQATT and CDR2 SNEGSKA (reference sequence). The CDR3 DNA sequence: TGCAGTGCTAGGGGGGAAGGTCACGAGCAGTACTTC. It is translated as CSARGEGHEQYF.

The chain couples TRBV10-3 to TRBJ2-7; D is unclear. The CDR3 has 16 amino acids. V lost 0 bases and J lost 0, with 12 bases in between. Germline V gene data show CDR1 as ENHRY and CDR2 as SYGVKD. The CDR3 nucleotides read TGTGCCATCAGTGAGTCCACTAAGGCCCTCTCCTACGAGCAGTACTTC. Translation: CAISESTKALSYEQYF.

CDR3 in amino acids: CASSLAGVEYNEQFF. CDR3 nucleotide sequence: TGTGCCAGCAGCTTAGCGGGAGTGGAATACAATGAGCAGTTCTTC. V and J are TRBV7-9 and TRBJ2-1, with D perhaps matching TRBD2 (5 bases). Germline V lookup: CDR1 SEHNR, CDR2 FQNEAQ (reference sequence). The CDR3 runs 15 residues. Trimming stripped 0 bases from V and 4 bases from J, with 10 bases between.

The chain recombines TRBV2 with TRBJ2-5, with D uncertain. The ends were cut back, 5 bases at V and 4 bases at J, with 14 bases in the middle. This CDR3 is built from 14 residues. Germline CDR1 reads SNHLY; CDR2 reads FYNNEI. Here the CDR3 DNA reads TGTGCCAGCAGTTCGACCACCATTGTAGAGACCCAGTACTTC. Amino acids: CASSSTTIVETQYF.

The chain is built from TRBV12-3 or TRBV12-4 and TRBJ2-1; D is perhaps TRBD1 (5 bases). V gave up 2 bases and J gave up 1 base, with 15 bases separating them. The CDR3 contains 17 residues. Here the CDR3 reads CASSLNSGQGSYNEQFF. The CDR3 nucleotides read TGTGCCAGCAGTTTAAATTCCGGCCAGGGTTCCTACAATGAGCAGTTCTTC.

This clonotype turned up a few times. One end of the junction is discordant with germline, which a read error may explain. The CDR3, as DNA: TGTACCAGCAGTGTTAGGTTGCAGGGGGCACTCTCTGGGGCCAACGTCCTGACTTTC. Its protein is CTSSVRLQGALSGANVLTF. This chain uses TRBV2 with TRBJ2-6; 8 nucleotides match TRBD1. CDR1 is SNHLY and CDR2 is FYNNEI in the germline V gene. The length of the CDR3 is 19 residues.

The table lists this clonotype with a few counts. The chain is built from TRBV7-9 and TRBJ2-6; D gene unclear. The CDR3 length is 14 residues. The V and J ends lost 5 bases and 4 bases respectively, with 9 bases between them. Looked up from germline, CDR1 is SEHNR and CDR2 is FQNEAQ (reference sequence). CDR3 protein: CASSHPTGANVLTF. In DNA, the CDR3 is TGTGCCAGCAGCCATCCTACCGGGGCCAACGTCCTGACTTTC.

The chain employs TRBV6-1 and TRBJ2-5; D may be TRBD1 (5 bases). The end of the DNA fits TRBJ2-7 better, so the J call may be wrong. Germline V gives CDR1 MNHNS, CDR2 SASEGT. This CDR3 is built from 15 residues. The CDR3 DNA reads as TGTGCCAGCAGTGAAGATGTCTCAGGGACCTACGAGCAGTACTTC. Its protein is CASSEDVSGTYEQYF.

This clonotype has only a few counts. The chain employs TRBV7-2 and TRBJ2-3; D remains ambiguous. The CDR3 is 12 amino acids. Trimming removed 4 bases at V and 4 bases at J, with 6 bases between. The V gene's germline CDR1 is SGHTA and CDR2 FQGNSA. In nucleotides, the CDR3 is TGTGCCAGCAGCTACCGCGCAGATACGCAGTATTTT. Translated: CASSYRADTQYF. Using reference TRBV7-2 and TRBJ2-3 for the parts outside the CDR3, the full variable domain is GAGVSQSPSNKVTEKGKDVELRCDPISGHTALYWYRQSLGQGLEFLIYFQGNSAPDKSGLPSDRFSAERTGGSVSTLTIQRTQQEDSAVYLCASSYRADTQYFGPGTRLTVL.